The 19 T cell receptor beta chains presented below share a single source sample, sequenced in a study of long-term antiretroviral therapy in people with HIV. Investigators performed immunoSEQ version v3.0 at survey level. Sequencing used immunoSEQ multiplex PCR; TCRdb keeps in-frame clones, though not all of them. The sample records about 29,000 clones, around 78% being singletons. Sequencing used unsorted PBMCs, obtained 1.5 years before starting antiretroviral therapy. These receptors were taken from a man aged 18 to 30 with HIV.

The chain links TRBV11-2 to TRBJ2-1, with a weak D call TRBD2 (6 bases). CDR3 size: 14 residues. V lost 1 base and J lost 6, with 10 bases in between. The germline V gene has CDR1 SGHAT and CDR2 FQNNGV. CDR3 nucleotide sequence: TGTGCCAGCAGCTTAGCCCTAGCGAGCAATGAGCAGTTCTTC. Amino acids: CASSLALASNEQFF.

This clone was seen only a few times. The rearrangement links TRBV7-3 to TRBJ2-3; 7 nucleotides match TRBD2. CDR1 and CDR2 (germline): SGHTA, FQGTGA. The junction had 13 bases not matched to a gene; V was cut back by 4 bases and J by 6 bases. This CDR3 region has 16 residues. CDR3 region: CASSSGLLGGWDTQYF. The CDR3 bases are TGTGCCAGCAGCTCGGGACTACTCGGAGGTTGGGATACGCAGTATTTT.

The rearrangement joins TRBV20-1 to TRBJ1-3; D gene uncertain. The CDR3 has 11 residues. Deletions cut 3 bases from V and 7 bases from J, with 7 bases between. Germline V gene lookup returns CDR1 DFQATT and CDR2 SNEGSKA (reference sequence). The CDR3 sequence is CSASSGNTIYF. CDR3 bases: TGCAGTGCTAGCTCAGGTAACACCATATATTTT.

The chain joins TRBV5-6 to TRBJ1-1, with D possibly TRBD1 on 6 matching bases. Germline lookup yields CDR1 SGHDT and CDR2 YYEEEE. The CDR3 is 14 residues long. V lost 4 bases and J lost 1, with 11 bases in between. The CDR3 loop reads CASSPWTANTEAFF. CDR3 sequence (DNA): TGTGCCAGCAGCCCCTGGACAGCGAACACTGAAGCTTTCTTT.

The V and J genes are TRBV28 and TRBJ1-4, with 7 bases that match TRBD1. The germline gives CDR1 MDHEN, CDR2 SYDVKM. The length of the CDR3 is 15 residues. V shed 4 bases and J 0 bases; nucleotides not matched to a gene: 2. As DNA, the CDR3 is TGTGCCAGCAGTTCAGGGGGGGCAACTAATGAAAAACTGTTTTTT. Encoded protein: CASSSGGATNEKLFF.

The chain couples TRBV7-9 to TRBJ2-2, with 8 bases lining up with TRBD1. This CDR3 has 15 residues. Looked up from germline, CDR1 is SEHNR and CDR2 is FQNEAQ (reference sequence). The V gene end was trimmed by 6 bases and the J gene end by 6 bases; junction bases not matched to a gene: 9. CDR3 protein: CASRPGQGIAGELFF. As DNA, the CDR3 is TGTGCCAGCAGACCCGGACAGGGAATCGCCGGGGAGCTGTTTTTT. Based on the CDR3 plus reference TRBV7-9 and TRBJ2-2, the full variable domain is DTGVSQNPRHKITKRGQNVTFRCDPISEHNRLYWYRQTLGQGPEFLTYFQNEAQLEKSRLLSDRFSAERPKGSFSTLEIQRTEQGDSAMYLCASRPGQGIAGELFFGEGSRLTVL.

The V gene is TRBV5-5, the J gene TRBJ2-3; D assignment may be TRBD1 or TRBD2 (5 bases each). Germline CDR1 SGHKS, CDR2 YYEKEE (reference sequence). The CDR3 covers 15 residues. V dropped 4 bases and J dropped 3 bases, with 15 bases sitting between them. The CDR3 DNA sequence: TGTGCCAGCAGCCGTCCGATGGGGGTGACAGATACGCAGTATTTT. Protein sequence: CASSRPMGVTDTQYF.

The chain joins TRBV5-1 to TRBJ2-7; TRBD2 agrees at 12 bases. V trimming: 6 bases; J trimming: 4 bases; junction bases outside the gene matches: 8. This CDR3 spans 15 amino acids. CDR1 is SGHRS, CDR2 YFSETQ, per germline. Written as DNA, the CDR3 is TGCGCCAGCAATCTGGGGACTAGCGGGCCATACGAGCAGTACTTC. This sequence encodes CASNLGTSGPYEQYF.

The chain couples TRBV9 to TRBJ2-1; 7 positions agree with TRBD2. This CDR3 is built from 13 residues. With V trimmed by 2 bases and J by 5 bases, 1 base remained unmatched. The germline V gene encodes CDR1 SGDLS and CDR2 YYNGEE. The CDR3 DNA reads TGTGCCAGCAGCGTTGGGACTAACAATGAGCAGTTCTTC. It yields the protein CASSVGTNNEQFF.

Only one count was recorded for this clone. The chain combines TRBV2 with TRBJ2-1, with 8 nucleotides matching TRBD2. This CDR3 has 15 amino acids. Looked up from germline, CDR1 is SNHLY and CDR2 is FYNNEI. V shed 4 bases, J shed 1 base, and the junction held 3 bases outside the gene matches. CDR3 protein: CASSVQRGSYNEQFF. The CDR3 nucleotides are TGTGCCAGCAGTGTTCAGCGGGGGTCCTACAATGAGCAGTTCTTC.

The genes are TRBV5-6 and TRBJ2-5, with D possibly TRBD2 on 7 matching bases. V lost 4 bases to trimming and J lost 5 bases, with 18 bases between them. The CDR3 totals 15 residues. Germline V gene sequence: CDR1 SGHDT, CDR2 YYEEEE. CDR3 DNA sequence: TGTGCCAGCAGCCCGACCGCGGGGGCCCGGGAGACCCAGTACTTC. Its translation: CASSPTAGARETQYF.

This clone was observed a handful of times. The V call is TRBV7-9, the J call TRBJ2-5, with 8 bases matching TRBD2. Germline V gene sequence: CDR1 SEHNR, CDR2 FQNEAQ (reference sequence). This CDR3 has 14 residues. The CDR3 nucleotides are TGTGCTGGTCAAAGGGCGGGAGGTAGGGAGACCCAGTACTTC. Encoded protein: CAGQRAGGRETQYF. Full variable domain (remainder filled in from reference TRBV7-9 and TRBJ2-5): DTGVSQNPRHKITKRGQNVTFRCDPISEHNRLYWYRQTLGQGPEFLTYFQNEAQLEKSRLLSDRFSAERPKGSFSTLEIQRTEQGDSAMYLCAGQRAGGRETQYFGPGTRLLVL.

This rearrangement joins TRBV15 to TRBJ1-2; 8 bases match TRBD1. Germline V gives CDR1 LNHNV, CDR2 YYDKDF (reference sequence). Trimming at V came to 1 base and at J to 1 base, leaving 8 bases not matched to a gene. This CDR3 contains 17 residues. CDR3 DNA sequence: TGTGCCACCAGCAGAGGGGCGAGAGACAGGGGTAACTATGGCTACACCTTC. Encoded protein: CATSRGARDRGNYGYTF.

V is TRBV18 and J is TRBJ2-1, with D possibly matching TRBD1 (5 bases). The V end lost 0 bases, the J end lost 10 bases, and 13 bases lay between the germline ends. The CDR3 is made up of 14 amino acids. Germline V gives CDR1 KGHSH, CDR2 LQKENI. The CDR3 DNA reads TGTGCCAGCTCACCACCGGGGCCTCGGGCAGAGCAGTTCTTC. Translation: CASSPPGPRAEQFF.

The chain has TRBV19 and TRBJ2-2; 11 nucleotides line up with TRBD1. CDR3 length: 13 amino acids. Looked up from germline, CDR1 is LNHDA and CDR2 is SQIVND (reference sequence). V was pared by 7 bases and J by 6 bases, with 1 base of the junction left unmatched. The CDR3 spells CASKDRGPGELFF. The DNA of the CDR3 is TGTGCCAGTAAGGACAGGGGGCCCGGGGAGCTGTTTTTT.

Only a few counts were recorded for this clone. The chain uses TRBV4-2 and TRBJ2-1; 12 nucleotides align to TRBD2. CDR3 length equals 16 residues. Germline lookup yields CDR1 LGHNA and CDR2 YNFKEQ. J lost 10 bases, V lost 0 bases, and 7 bases had no gene match. The CDR3 is CASSQEGASGRAEQFF. The CDR3 DNA reads TGTGCCAGCAGCCAAGAAGGGGCTAGCGGGAGGGCCGAGCAGTTCTTC.

The J gene is TRBJ1-1, the V gene TRBV18, with 9 positions matching TRBD1. V was pared by 3 bases and J by 5 bases, with 4 bases of the junction left unmatched. This CDR3 spans 14 amino acids. Germline values: CDR1 KGHSH, CDR2 LQKENI. The CDR3 bases are TGTGCCAGCTCACCCGGACAGGGGTGGACTGAAGCTTTCTTT. It translates to CASSPGQGWTEAFF.

The V call is TRBV15, the J call TRBJ1-6; the D is unclear. This CDR3 is built from 19 residues. The ends were cut back, 1 base at V and 4 bases at J, with 20 bases in the middle. In germline, CDR1 is LNHNV, CDR2 YYDKDF (reference sequence). The CDR3 loop is CATSRVSRPGFAYNSPLHF. The DNA of the CDR3 is TGTGCCACCAGCAGAGTCTCACGGCCAGGATTCGCTTATAATTCACCCCTCCACTTT.

The gene calls are TRBV27 and TRBJ2-2, with 7 bases fitting TRBD1. CDR1 is MNHEY and CDR2 is SMNVEV in the germline V gene (reference sequence). V dropped 6 bases and J dropped 2; count of bases not matched to a gene: 3. The CDR3 spans 14 residues. CDR3 in amino acids: CASRRTGNTGELFF. The CDR3 region has the DNA TGTGCCAGCAGACGGACAGGCAACACCGGGGAGCTGTTTTTT.